Listed below are T cell receptor beta chains from one sample, sequenced in a study of shared clonotypes between healthy human individuals. TCRdb's copy holds only in-frame clones and misses some; the assay was immunoSEQ multiplex PCR. The data show around 1.1 million clones, approximately 80% seen once. Sequenced material: memory CD4+ T cells from PBMCs. The receptors stem from a man between 18 and 35 years old in good health. Some clones in this sample may be carry-over from other donors' samples. The CDR3 runs from the conserved cysteine through the conserved F or W. The D gene is left open where the match is weak. Some rows mark clone size as missing; the rest say once, few, many or name a class of expanded clone.

j_gene,abundance,d_gene,v_gene,CDR3nt,CDR3aa
TRBJ1-4,-,TRBD1,TRBV5-1,TGCGCCAGCAGCTCAGGGGGTGTGGATGAAAAACTGTTTTTT,CASSSGGVDEKLFF
TRBJ2-3,many,TRBD1,TRBV6-1,TGTGCCAGCAGCGACCAGGGGGCGAGCACAGATACGCAGTATTTT,CASSDQGASTDTQYF
TRBJ1-2,-,TRBD1,TRBV2,TGTGCCAGCAGTCCGGGACAGGGACCGTCCTATGGCTACACCTTC,CASSPGQGPSYGYTF
TRBJ1-2,-,-,TRBV29-1,TGCAGCGTTACGGGGGTTCCGGGACAAGTCCCCAACTATGGCTACACCTTC,CSVTGVPGQVPNYGYTF
TRBJ2-1,-,TRBD1,TRBV6-5,TGTGCCAGCAGTAGGGACAGGGGGCGGAATGAGCAGTTCTTC,CASSRDRGRNEQFF
TRBJ2-7,-,-,TRBV28,TGTGCCAGCAGCCGGACGCATAAATACGAGCAGTACTTC,CASSRTHKYEQYF
TRBJ2-5,-,TRBD2,TRBV27,TGTGCCAGCAGTATGGGACTAGCGGCAACTGGGGGGACCCAGTACTTC,CASSMGLAATGGTQYF
TRBJ2-1,-,TRBD2,TRBV19,TGTGCCAGTAGTATTACAGGGCTTTTAGCGGGGCGTAATGAGCAGTTCTTC,CASSITGLLAGRNEQFF
TRBJ2-3,-,-,TRBV2,TGTGCCAGCAGTTTATCCGTGGGGGTCACAGATACGCAGTATTTT,CASSLSVGVTDTQYF
TRBJ1-1,-,-,TRBV28,TGTGCCAGCAGTTTCGGGGGGGCGCGCACTGAAGCTTTCTTT,CASSFGGARTEAFF
TRBJ1-5,-,TRBD1,TRBV6-5,TGTGCCAGCAGGGGACAGGGTTTGGGAAATCAGCCCCAGCATTTT,CASRGQGLGNQPQHF
TRBJ1-5,-,-,TRBV7-9,TGTGCCAGCAGCTTAGGAGGGCCGGGGGCGAATCAGCCCCAGCATTTT,CASSLGGPGANQPQHF
TRBJ2-5,-,-,TRBV4-1,TGCGCCAGCAGCCAAGATGGGGGCCCTGGGGGGACCCAGTACTTC,CASSQDGGPGGTQYF
TRBJ2-5,-,-,TRBV7-8,TGTGCCAGCAGCGGAAAAGAAGGCTCCCAAGAGACCCAGTACTTC,CASSGKEGSQETQYF
TRBJ2-5,-,TRBD1,TRBV5-1,TGCGCCAGCAGCCCCAAGGACAGGGCGGGAGAGACCCAGTACTTC,CASSPKDRAGETQYF
TRBJ1-2,-,-,TRBV4-1,TGCGCCAGCAGCCTCGAATTGGGACCGCCTGGCTACACCTTC,CASSLELGPPGYTF
TRBJ2-6,once,-,TRBV19,TGTGCCAGTGACGCGAACTCTGGGGCCAACGTCCTGACTTTC,CASDANSGANVLTF
TRBJ2-5,-,-,TRBV5-1,TGCGCCAGCAGCTTGGGAGAGCTGGGGGAGACCCAGTACTTC,CASSLGELGETQYF
TRBJ2-7,-,-,TRBV7-6,TGTGCCAGCAGCACTTGGGGGGTCGAGCAGTACTTC,CASSTWGVEQYF
TRBJ2-1,-,-,TRBV4-3,TGCGCCAGCAGCCAGATAGGAATAAACAATGAGCAGTTCTTC,CASSQIGINNEQFF
TRBJ2-3,once,-,TRBV7-6,TGTGCCAGCAGCCCAGGGGTCAGGACTAGGCGCACAGATACGCAGTATTTT,CASSPGVRTRRTDTQYF
TRBJ1-1,-,-,TRBV6-6,TGTGCCAGCAGTTACGGAATTGCCGATCTGGGAGCTTTCTTT,CASSYGIADLGAFF
TRBJ1-1,-,TRBD1,TRBV6-1,TGTGCCAGCAGCGCCACAGGGGACACTGAAGCTTTCTTT,CASSATGDTEAFF
TRBJ2-7,few,TRBD2,TRBV28,TGTGCCAGCAGTTTTGGGCTAGCGGGACGAACCGCCTACGAGCAGTACTTC,CASSFGLAGRTAYEQYF